This TCR beta chain stems from a study of identical twins. Study-wide findings and caveats: Part of the zero-insertion signal could reflect confounding by invariant MAIT and iNKT cells. Out-of-frame beta sequences exhibited a weaker degree of excess twin sharing.

Every donor was a healthy Caucasian. Template switching created a universal primer site, and the cDNA included unique molecular identifiers. TCRdb re-analysed the 5' RACE reads in MiXCR, keeping a single row per CDR3 protein. The data show around 1.7 million distinct CDR3 sequences, with around 33% seen just once and more than 0.25% held by the top ten. There are a few counts of this clonotype. Its specificity is unknown. The germline V and J ends were trimmed by 4 bases and 2 bases, with 15 bases remaining between them. The CDR3 sequence is 15 residues long. The sample taken for sequencing was cord blood. The sequence came from a newborn girl in good health. This sequence joins TRBV12-3 or TRBV12-4 and TRBJ2-7; D may be TRBD2 (5 bases). CDR3 DNA: TGTGCCAGCAGTTCAACCACCCGAGCGGCCTACGAGCAGTACTTC. Translation: CASSSTTRAAYEQYF.